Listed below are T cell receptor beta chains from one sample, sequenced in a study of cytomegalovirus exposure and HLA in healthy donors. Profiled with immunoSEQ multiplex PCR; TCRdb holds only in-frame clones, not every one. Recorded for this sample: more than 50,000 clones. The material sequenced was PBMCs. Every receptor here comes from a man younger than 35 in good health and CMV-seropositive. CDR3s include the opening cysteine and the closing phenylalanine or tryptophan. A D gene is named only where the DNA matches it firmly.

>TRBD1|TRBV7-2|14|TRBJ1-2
TGTGCCAGCAGCCAGGGGGGACAGGCGAGTGGCTACACCTTC
CASSQGGQASGYTF
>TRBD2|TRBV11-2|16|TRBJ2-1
TGTGCCAGCAGCTTAGAGGTTAGCGGGAGTGGGGATGAGCAGTTCTTC
CASSLEVSGSGDEQFF
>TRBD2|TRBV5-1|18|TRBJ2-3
TGCGCCAGCAGGTCTCACGGACTAGCGGGAGGTCGCCCAGATACGCAGTATTTT
CASRSHGLAGGRPDTQYF
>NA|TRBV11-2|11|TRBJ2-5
TGTGCCAGCAGCTCTAAAGAGACCCAGTACTTC
CASSSKETQYF
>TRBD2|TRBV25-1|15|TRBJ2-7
TGTGCCAGCAGTGAGACTAGCGGGAGAAGTCTTGAGCAGTACTTC
CASSETSGRSLEQYF
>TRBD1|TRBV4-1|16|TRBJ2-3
TGCGCCAGCAGCCAAGGACAGGGGGTGGGCACAGATACGCAGTATTTT
CASSQGQGVGTDTQYF
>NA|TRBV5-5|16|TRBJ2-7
TGTGCCAGCAGCCAAGGAAGAGCGGGCCTCTCCTACGAGCAGTACTTC
CASSQGRAGLSYEQYF
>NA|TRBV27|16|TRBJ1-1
TGTGCCAGCAGTTTAGGGGGCAGCTTCACAACCACTGAAGCTTTCTTT
CASSLGGSFTTTEAFF
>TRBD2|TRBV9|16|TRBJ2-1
TGTGCCAGCAGCCCCATAGCGGGAAACTCCTACAATGAGCAGTTCTTC
CASSPIAGNSYNEQFF
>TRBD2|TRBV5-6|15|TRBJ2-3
TGTGCCAGCAGCTCCCTCCGAGCGGGAGTAGATACGCAGTATTTT
CASSSLRAGVDTQYF
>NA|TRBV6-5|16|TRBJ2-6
TGTGCCAGCAGTTACTCAGGGGGCTCTGGGGCCAACGTCCTGACTTTC
CASSYSGGSGANVLTF
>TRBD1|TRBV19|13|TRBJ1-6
TGTGCCAGTAGATGGACAGGGAATTCACCCCTCCACTTT
CASRWTGNSPLHF
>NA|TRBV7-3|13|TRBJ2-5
TGTGCCAGCAGCTTACGAGGAGTGGAGACCCAGTACTTC
CASSLRGVETQYF
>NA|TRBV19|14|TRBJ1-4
TGTGCCAGTAGTATGGGATCGGGGAATGAAAAACTGTTTTTT
CASSMGSGNEKLFF
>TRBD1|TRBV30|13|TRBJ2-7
TGTGCCTGGGGACAGGTTTTTGGTTACGAGCAGTACTTC
CAWGQVFGYEQYF